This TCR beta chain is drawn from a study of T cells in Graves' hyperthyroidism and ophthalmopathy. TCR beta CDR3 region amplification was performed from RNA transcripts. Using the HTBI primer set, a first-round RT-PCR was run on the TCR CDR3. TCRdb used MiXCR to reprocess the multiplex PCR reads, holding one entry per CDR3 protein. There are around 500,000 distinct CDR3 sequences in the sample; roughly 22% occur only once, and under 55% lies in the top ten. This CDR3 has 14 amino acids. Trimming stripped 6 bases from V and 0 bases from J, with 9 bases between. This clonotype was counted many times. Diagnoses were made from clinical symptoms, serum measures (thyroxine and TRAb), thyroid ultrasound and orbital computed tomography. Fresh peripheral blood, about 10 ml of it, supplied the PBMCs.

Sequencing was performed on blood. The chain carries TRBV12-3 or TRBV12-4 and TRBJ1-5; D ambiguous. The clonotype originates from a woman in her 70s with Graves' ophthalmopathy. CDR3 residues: CASSKTSSNQPQHF. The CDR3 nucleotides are TGTGCCAGCAGCAAAACCAGTAGCAATCAGCCCCAGCATTTT.